The T cell receptor beta chain described here comes from a study of lymphopenia after photon versus proton radiotherapy. The study's findings and limits: A bigger post-nadir fall in TCR diversity correlated inversely with survival time in deceased patients.

This CDR3 has 14 amino acids. Germline V gene lookup returns CDR1 WNHNN and CDR2 SYGVQD (reference sequence). J was trimmed by 4 bases and V by 7 bases; bases with no gene match: 4. Notes on this clone: Its cognate antigen is unknown.

Assay used: immunoSEQ multiplex PCR; TCRdb lists only in-frame clones, some missing. The sample carries 25,000 to 30,000 clones, about four fifths recorded once. The origin of this receptor is a man in his forties or fifties with gastric cancer. The genes are TRBV10-1 and TRBJ2-2; TRBD1 matches 9 bases. This specimen consisted of peripheral blood, obtained from a patient treated with photon-based radiotherapy. CDR3 amino acids: CASKGQGLTGELFF. Here the CDR3 DNA reads TGCGCCAGCAAGGGACAGGGTCTCACCGGGGAGCTGTTTTTT.